The 7 T cell receptor beta chains listed next were all sequenced from one sample in a study of OX40 agonist ivuxolimab in advanced cancers. Libraries came from the immunoSEQ multiplex PCR assay. TCRdb re-hosts the immuneACCESS table, in-frame sequences only. Its copies lack some clones; in the studies checked, an unresolved V gene accounts for under half of them, and the cause for the rest is not known. This sample is represented by fewer than 60,000 clones; approximately 81% of them were singletons. Of the sample, approximately 20% is held by the ten largest clones. The sequencing used CD4+ or CD8+ T cells sorted from blood, collected in a trial of the OX40 agonist ivuxolimab. The receptor set was obtained from an adult with an advanced solid tumor such as melanoma, head and neck, liver or kidney cancer.

The chain has TRBV11-2 and TRBJ2-1, with 7 bases identical to TRBD1. Germline V gene lookup returns CDR1 SGHAT and CDR2 FQNNGV. The CDR3 runs 14 residues. Trimming removed 7 bases from V and 2 bases from J; junction bases left unmatched: 5. CDR3 protein: CASTFGTAYNEQFF. As DNA, the CDR3 is TGTGCCAGCACCTTCGGGACAGCCTACAATGAGCAGTTCTTC.

The chain recombines TRBV11-2 with TRBJ1-1; no reliable D call. The CDR3 covers 15 residues. The germline V and J ends were trimmed by 1 base and 1 base, with 10 bases remaining between them. Germline CDR1 and CDR2: SGHAT and FQNNGV. The CDR3 is CASSLGYFGNTEAFF. The CDR3 DNA follows: TGTGCCAGCAGCTTAGGGTATTTCGGGAACACTGAAGCTTTCTTT.

This clone was seen at least ten times. The chain links TRBV9 to TRBJ1-2; TRBD1 matches at 7 bases. Unmatched junction bases numbered 4, after V lost 0 bases and J lost 8 bases. Germline-derived CDR1 and CDR2 are SGDLS and YYNGEE. This CDR3 is 13 amino acids long. The DNA for the CDR3 is TGTGCCAGCAGCGTAGGGGAGGGGGCCGGCTACACCTTC. Protein product: CASSVGEGAGYTF. The complete variable domain, with remaining parts taken from reference TRBV9 and TRBJ1-2, reads DSGVTQTPKHLITATGQRVTLRCSPRSGDLSVYWYQQSLDQGLQFLIQYYNGEERAKGNILERFSAQQFPDLHSELNLSSLELGDSALYFCASSVGEGAGYTFGSGTRLTVV.

The V call is TRBV6-5, the J call TRBJ2-1, with TRBD1 matching over 7 bases. CDR1 is MNHEY and CDR2 is SVGAGI in the germline V gene. CDR3 length: 15 amino acids. V shed 0 bases and J 8 bases; nucleotides not matched to a gene: 7. The DNA of the CDR3 is TGTGCCAGCAGTTACTCGGCAGGGGGTAGCGATGAGCAGTTCTTC. Its protein is CASSYSAGGSDEQFF.

The rearrangement uses TRBV7-9 and TRBJ2-3; D is uncertain. Per the germline V gene, CDR1 is SEHNR and CDR2 is FQNEAQ (reference sequence). V lost 5 bases, J lost 2 bases, and 2 bases lay in between. The CDR3 runs 11 residues. The CDR3 coding sequence is TGTGCCAGCAGCCCCACAGATACGCAGTATTTT. Protein: CASSPTDTQYF.

There are a few counts of this clone. This chain links TRBV5-5 with TRBJ1-5; D perhaps matches TRBD1 (5 bases). Trimming cost V 0 bases and J 8 bases, with 15 bases left between them. CDR3 length: 15 amino acids. The germline V gene has CDR1 SGHKS and CDR2 YYEKEE (reference sequence). CDR3 protein: CASSLVIRAEEPQHF. In DNA form, the CDR3 reads TGTGCCAGCAGCTTGGTAATCAGGGCGGAGGAGCCCCAGCATTTT.

The rearrangement uses TRBV5-6 and TRBJ2-7; no definite D call. The CDR3 totals 11 residues. Germline CDR1 is SGHDT and CDR2 is YYEEEE. V lost 4 bases and J 0 bases, leaving 2 bases between the germline ends. CDR3 region: CASSDSYEQYV. The CDR3 DNA reads as TGTGCCAGCAGCGACTCCTACGAGCAGTACGTC.